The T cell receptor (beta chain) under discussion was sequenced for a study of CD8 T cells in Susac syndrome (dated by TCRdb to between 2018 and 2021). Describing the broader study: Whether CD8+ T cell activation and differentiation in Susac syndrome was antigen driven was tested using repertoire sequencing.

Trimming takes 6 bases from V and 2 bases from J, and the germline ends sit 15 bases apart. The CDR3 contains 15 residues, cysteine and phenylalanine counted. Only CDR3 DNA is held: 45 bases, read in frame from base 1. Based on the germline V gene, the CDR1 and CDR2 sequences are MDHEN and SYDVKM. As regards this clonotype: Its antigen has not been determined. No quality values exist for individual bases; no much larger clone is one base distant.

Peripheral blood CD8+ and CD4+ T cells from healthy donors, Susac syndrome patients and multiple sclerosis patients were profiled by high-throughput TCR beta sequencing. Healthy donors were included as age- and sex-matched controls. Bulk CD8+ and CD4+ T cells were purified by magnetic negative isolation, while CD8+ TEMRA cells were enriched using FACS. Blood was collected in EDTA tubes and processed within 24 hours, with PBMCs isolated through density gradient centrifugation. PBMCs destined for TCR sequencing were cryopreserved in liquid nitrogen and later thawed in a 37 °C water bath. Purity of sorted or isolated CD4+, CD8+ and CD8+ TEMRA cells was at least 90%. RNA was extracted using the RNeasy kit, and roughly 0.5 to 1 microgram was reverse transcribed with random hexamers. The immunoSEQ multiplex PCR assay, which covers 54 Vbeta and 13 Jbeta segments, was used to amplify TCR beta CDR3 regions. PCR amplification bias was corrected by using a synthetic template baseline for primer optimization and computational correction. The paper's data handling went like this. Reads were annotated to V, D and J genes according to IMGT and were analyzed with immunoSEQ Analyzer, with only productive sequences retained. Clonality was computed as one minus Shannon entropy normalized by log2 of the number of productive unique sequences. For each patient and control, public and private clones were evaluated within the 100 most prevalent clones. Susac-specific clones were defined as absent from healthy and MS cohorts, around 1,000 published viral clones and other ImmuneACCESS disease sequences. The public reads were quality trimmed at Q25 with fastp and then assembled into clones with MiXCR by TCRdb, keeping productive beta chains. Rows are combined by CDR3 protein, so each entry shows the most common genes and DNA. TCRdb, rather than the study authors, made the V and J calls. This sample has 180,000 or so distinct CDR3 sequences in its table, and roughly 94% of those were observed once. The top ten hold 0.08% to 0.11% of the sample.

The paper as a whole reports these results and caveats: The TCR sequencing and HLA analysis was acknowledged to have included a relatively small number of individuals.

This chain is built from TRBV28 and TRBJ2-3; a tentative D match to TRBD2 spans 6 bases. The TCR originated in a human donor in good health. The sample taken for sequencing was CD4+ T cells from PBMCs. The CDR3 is CASSLQWGDTDTQYF. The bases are TGTGCCAGCAGCCTACAGTGGGGGGACACAGATACGCAGTATTTT.